Sequencing of this TCR beta chain was carried out in a study of blood T cells in healthy people across ages. CDR1 is ENHRY, CDR2 SYGVKD, per germline. The CDR3 consists of 14 residues. A second roughly 6 to 12 cycle PCR used barcoded and J-beta primers. TCRdb independently ran MiXCR on the 5' RACE reads; one entry per CDR3 protein. The profile covers 700,000 to 900,000 distinct CDR3 sequences, with 20% to 30% appearing a single time and 2.5% to 3.5% taken by the ten largest. Another study also made use of these data, one on T cells of mothers and their children.

The sequencing sample was made of blood. The rearrangement joins TRBV10-3 to TRBJ2-5; TRBD1 aligns across 9 bases. The J call may be in error: the DNA end matches TRBJ2-7 better. The sequence derives from a boy younger than 18 in good health. The CDR3 DNA sequence: TGTGCCATCAGTGAGACAGGGGGCCCCTACGAGCAGTACTTC. It specifies CAISETGGPYEQYF.